The source of this TCR beta chain is a study of cytomegalovirus exposure and HLA in healthy donors. V was pared by 4 bases and J by 1 base, with 8 bases between. The germline V gene has CDR1 SNHLY and CDR2 FYNNEI. This CDR3 has 13 amino acids. In the PCR, 60 Vbeta and 13 Jbeta primers were used. Measured with immunoSEQ multiplex PCR; TCRdb has only the in-frame clones, and not every one. This table holds some 130,000 clones, approximately 80% found once. The clonotype originates from a man between 25 and 39 years old in good health and CMV-seronegative. Material for sequencing was PBMCs. The chain employs TRBV2 and TRBJ2-7, with TRBD1 as a possible D gene (5 bases). In DNA form, the CDR3 reads TGTGCCAGCAGTGCCAGGGTGTCCTACGAGCAGTACTTC. Translation gives CASSARVSYEQYF.